This T cell receptor beta chain was recovered during a study of cytomegalovirus exposure and HLA in healthy donors. Regarding the study as a whole: Reportedly, diagnosis of cytomegalovirus status by the classifier showed high specificity and sensitivity.

The primer mix had 60 Vbeta and 13 Jbeta primers. Clones were sequenced by immunoSEQ multiplex PCR, and TCRdb holds only the in-frame ones, with some missing. The table includes about 59,000 clones, about 81% detected once. Notes on this clone: Its antigen is undetermined.

Germline loops: CDR1 LNHDA, CDR2 SQIVND (reference sequence). V lost 6 bases to trimming and J lost 4 bases; unmatched junction nucleotides: 9. The CDR3 has 16 residues. The origin of this receptor is a man under 40 in good health and CMV-seropositive. The specimen was PBMCs. V and J are TRBV19 and TRBJ2-2; 9 bases line up with TRBD1. The CDR3 DNA sequence: TGTGCCAGTAGAACCGGGACAGGGATTGGCACCGGGGAGCTGTTTTTT. It is translated as CASRTGTGIGTGELFF.